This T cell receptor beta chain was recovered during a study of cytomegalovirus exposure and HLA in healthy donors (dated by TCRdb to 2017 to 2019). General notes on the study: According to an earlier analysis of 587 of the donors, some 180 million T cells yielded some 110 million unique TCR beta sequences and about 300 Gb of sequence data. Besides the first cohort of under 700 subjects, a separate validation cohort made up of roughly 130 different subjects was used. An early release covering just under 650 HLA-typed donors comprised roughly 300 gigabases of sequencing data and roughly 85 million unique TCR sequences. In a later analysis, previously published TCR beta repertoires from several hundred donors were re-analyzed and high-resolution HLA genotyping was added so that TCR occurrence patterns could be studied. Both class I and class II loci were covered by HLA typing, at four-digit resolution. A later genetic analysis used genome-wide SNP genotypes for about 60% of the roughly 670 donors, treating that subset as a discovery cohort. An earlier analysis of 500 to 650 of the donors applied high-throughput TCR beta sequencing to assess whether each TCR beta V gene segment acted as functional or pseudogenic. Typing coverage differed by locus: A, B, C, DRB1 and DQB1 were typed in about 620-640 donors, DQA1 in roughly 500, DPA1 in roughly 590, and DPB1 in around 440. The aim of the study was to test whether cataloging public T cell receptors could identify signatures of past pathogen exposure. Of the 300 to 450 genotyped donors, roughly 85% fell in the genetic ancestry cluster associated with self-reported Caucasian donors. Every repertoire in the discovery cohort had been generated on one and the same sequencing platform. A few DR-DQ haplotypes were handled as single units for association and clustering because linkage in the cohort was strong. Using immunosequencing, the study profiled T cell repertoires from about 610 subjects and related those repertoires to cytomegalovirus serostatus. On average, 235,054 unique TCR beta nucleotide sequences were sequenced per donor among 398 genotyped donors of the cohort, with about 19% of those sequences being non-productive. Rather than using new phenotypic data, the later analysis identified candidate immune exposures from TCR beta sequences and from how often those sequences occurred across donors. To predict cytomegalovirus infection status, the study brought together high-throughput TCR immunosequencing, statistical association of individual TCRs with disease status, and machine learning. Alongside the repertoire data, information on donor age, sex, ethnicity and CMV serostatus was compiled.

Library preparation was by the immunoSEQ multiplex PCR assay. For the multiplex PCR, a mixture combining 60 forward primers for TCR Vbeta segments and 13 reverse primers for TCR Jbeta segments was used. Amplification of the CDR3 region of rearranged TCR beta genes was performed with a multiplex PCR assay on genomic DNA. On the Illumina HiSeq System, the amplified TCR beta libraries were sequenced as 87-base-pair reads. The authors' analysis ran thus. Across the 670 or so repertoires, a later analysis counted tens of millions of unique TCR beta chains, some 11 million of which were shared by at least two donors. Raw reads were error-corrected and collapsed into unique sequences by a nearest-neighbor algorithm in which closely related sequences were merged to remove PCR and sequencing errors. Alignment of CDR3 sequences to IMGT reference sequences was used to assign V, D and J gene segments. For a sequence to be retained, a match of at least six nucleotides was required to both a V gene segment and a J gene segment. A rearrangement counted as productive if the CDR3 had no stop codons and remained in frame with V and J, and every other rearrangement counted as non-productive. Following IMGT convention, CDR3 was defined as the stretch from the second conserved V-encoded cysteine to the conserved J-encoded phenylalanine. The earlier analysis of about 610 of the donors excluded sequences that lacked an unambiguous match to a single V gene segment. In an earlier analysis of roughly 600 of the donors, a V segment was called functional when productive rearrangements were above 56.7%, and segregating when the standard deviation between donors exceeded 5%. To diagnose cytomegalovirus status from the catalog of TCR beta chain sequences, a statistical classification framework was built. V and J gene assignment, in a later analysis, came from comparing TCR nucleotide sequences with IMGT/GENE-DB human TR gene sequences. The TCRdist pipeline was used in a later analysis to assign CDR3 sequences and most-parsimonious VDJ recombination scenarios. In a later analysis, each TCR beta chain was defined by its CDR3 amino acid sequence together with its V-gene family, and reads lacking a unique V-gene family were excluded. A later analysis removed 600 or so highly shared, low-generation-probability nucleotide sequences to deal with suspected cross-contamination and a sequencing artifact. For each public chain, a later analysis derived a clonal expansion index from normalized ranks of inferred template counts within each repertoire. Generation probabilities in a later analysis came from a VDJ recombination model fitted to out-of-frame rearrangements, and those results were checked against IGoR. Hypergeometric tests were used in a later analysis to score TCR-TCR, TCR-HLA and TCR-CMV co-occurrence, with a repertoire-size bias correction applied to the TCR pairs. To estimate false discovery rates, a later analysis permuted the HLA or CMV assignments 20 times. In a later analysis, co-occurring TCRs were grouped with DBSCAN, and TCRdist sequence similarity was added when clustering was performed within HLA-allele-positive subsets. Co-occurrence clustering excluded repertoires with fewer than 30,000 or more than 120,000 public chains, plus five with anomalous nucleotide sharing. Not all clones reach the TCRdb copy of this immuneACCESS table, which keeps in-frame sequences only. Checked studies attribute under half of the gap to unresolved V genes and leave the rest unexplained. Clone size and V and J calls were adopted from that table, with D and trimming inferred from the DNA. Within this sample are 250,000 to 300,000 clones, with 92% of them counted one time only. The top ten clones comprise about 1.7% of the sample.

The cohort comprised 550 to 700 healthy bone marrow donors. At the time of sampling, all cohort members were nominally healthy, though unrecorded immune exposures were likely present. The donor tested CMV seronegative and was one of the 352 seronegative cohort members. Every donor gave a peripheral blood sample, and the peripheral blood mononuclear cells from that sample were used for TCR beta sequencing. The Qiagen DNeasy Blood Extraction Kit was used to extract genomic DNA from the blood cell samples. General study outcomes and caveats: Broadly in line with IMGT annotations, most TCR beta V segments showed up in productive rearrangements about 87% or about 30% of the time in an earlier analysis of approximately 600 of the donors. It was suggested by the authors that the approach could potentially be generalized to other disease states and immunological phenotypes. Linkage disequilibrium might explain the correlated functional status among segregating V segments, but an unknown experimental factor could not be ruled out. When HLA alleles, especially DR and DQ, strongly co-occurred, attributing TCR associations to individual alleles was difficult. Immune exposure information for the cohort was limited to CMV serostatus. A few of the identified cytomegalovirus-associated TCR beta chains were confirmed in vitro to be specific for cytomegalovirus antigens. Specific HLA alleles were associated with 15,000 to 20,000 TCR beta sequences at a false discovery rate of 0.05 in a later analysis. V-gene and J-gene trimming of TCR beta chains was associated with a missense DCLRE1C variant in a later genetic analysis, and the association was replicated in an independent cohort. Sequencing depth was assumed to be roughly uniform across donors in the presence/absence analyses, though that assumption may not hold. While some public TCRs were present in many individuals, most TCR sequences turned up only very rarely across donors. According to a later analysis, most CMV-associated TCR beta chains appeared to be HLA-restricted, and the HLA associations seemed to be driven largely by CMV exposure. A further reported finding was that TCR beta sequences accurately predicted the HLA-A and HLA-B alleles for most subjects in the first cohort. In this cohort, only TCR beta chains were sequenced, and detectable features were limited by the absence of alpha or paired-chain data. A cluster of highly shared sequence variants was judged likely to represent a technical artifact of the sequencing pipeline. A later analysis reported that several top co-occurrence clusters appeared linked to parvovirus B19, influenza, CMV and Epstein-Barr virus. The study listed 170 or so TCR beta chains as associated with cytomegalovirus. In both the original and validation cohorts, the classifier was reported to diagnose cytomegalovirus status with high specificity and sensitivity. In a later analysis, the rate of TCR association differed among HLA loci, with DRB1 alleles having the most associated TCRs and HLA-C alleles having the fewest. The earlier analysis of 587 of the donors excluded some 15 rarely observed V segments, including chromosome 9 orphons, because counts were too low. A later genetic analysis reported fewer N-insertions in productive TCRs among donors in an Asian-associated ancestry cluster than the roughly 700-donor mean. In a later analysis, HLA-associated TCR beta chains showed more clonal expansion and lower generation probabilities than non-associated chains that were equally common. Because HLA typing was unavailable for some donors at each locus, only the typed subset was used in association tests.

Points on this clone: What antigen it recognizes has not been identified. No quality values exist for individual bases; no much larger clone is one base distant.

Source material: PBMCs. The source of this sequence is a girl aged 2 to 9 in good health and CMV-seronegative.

This receptor carries the CDR3 CATSRVLAGTTDTQYF. The sequenced DNA is TGTGCCACCAGCAGAGTACTAGCGGGGACCACAGATACGCAGTATTTT. Here the chain combines TRBV15 and TRBJ2-3; 10 bases in between match TRBD2. From the cysteine through the phenylalanine, the CDR3 covers 16 amino acids. Kept here is only the CDR3 DNA, which spans 48 bases and is read in frame from base 1. CDR1 LNHNV and CDR2 YYDKDF are derived from the germline V gene (reference sequence). Trimming leaves V shorter by 1 base and J shorter by 2 bases, with the junction holding 3 bases beyond the gene matches.